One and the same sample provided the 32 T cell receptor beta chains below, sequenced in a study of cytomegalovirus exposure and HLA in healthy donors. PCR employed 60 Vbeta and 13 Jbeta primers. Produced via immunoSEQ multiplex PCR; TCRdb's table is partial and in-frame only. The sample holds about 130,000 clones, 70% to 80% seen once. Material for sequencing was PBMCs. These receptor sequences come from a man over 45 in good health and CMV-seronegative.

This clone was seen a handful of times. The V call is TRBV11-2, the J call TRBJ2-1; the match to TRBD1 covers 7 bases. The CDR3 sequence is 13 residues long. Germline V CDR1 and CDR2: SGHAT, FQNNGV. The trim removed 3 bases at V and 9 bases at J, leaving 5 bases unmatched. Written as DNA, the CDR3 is TGTGCCAGCAGCTTTCAGGGGGACACTGAGCAGTTCTTC. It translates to CASSFQGDTEQFF.

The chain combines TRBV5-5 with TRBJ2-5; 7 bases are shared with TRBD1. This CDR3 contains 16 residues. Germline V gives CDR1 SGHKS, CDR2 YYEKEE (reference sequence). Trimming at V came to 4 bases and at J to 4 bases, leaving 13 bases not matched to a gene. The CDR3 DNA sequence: TGTGCCAGCAGCCGAAGGGGACGGGCAGGGGGAGAGACCCAGTACTTC. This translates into CASSRRGRAGGETQYF.

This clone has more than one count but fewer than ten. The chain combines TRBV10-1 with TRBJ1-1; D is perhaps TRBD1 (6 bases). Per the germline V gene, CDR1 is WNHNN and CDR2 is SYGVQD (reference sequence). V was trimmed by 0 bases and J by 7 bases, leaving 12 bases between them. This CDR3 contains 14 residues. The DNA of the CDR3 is TGCGCCAGCAGTGAGTCAGCAGAAGGGGGTGAAGCTTTCTTT. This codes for CASSESAEGGEAFF.

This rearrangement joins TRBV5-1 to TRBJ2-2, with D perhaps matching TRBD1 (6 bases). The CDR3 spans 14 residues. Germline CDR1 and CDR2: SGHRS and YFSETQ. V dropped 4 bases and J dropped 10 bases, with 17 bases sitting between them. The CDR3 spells CASSDRTEVAELFF. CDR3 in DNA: TGCGCCAGCAGCGACAGGACAGAGGTGGCGGAGCTGTTTTTT.

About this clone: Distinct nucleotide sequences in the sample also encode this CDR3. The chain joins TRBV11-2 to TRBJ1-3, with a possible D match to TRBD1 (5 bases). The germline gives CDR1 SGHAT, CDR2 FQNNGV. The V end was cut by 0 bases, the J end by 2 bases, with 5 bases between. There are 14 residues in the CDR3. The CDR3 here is CASSLDRAGNTIYF. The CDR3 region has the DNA TGTGCCAGCAGCTTAGACAGGGCTGGAAACACCATATATTTT.

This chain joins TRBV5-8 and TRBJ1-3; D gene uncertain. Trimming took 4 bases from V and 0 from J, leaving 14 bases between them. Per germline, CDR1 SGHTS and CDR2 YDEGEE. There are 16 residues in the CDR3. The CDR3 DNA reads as TGTGCCAGCAGCGTCAGAGGGTTTATCTCTGGAAACACCATATATTTT. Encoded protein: CASSVRGFISGNTIYF.

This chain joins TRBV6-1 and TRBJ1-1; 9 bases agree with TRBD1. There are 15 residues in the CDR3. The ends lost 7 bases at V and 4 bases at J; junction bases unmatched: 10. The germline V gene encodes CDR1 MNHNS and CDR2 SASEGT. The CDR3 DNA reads TGTGCCAGCATGACCGGGACAGGGATAGTCACTGAAGCTTTCTTT. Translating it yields CASMTGTGIVTEAFF.

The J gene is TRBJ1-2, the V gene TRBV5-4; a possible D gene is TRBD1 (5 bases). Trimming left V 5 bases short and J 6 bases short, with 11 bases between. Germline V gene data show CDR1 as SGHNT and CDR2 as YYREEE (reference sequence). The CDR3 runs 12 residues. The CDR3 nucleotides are TGTGCCAGCAGTTCCCCGGGGGATGGCTACACCTTC. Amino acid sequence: CASSSPGDGYTF.

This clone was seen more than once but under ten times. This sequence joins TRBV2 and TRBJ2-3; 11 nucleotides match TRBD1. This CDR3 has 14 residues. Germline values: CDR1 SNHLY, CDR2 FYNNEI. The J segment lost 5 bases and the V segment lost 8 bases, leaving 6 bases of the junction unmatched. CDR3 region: CASAKGQGGDTQYF. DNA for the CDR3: TGTGCCAGCGCGAAGGGACAGGGGGGAGATACGCAGTATTTT.

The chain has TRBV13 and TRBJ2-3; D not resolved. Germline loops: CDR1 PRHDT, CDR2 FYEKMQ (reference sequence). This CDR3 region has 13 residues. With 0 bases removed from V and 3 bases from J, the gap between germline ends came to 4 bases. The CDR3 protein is CASSLGRTDTQYF. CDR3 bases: TGTGCCAGCAGCTTAGGTCGGACAGATACGCAGTATTTT.

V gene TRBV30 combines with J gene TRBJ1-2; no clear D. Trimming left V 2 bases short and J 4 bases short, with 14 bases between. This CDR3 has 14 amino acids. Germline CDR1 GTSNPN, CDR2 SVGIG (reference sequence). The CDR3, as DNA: TGTGCCTGGAGTACCGGGGAGCCTAGCTATGGCTACACCTTC. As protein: CAWSTGEPSYGYTF.

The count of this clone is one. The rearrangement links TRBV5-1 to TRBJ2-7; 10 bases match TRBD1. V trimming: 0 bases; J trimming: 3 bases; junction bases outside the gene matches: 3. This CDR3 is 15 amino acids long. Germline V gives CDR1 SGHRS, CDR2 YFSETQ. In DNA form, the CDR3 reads TGCGCCAGCAGCTTGGCGGGGACAGGGGACTACGAGCAGTACGTC. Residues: CASSLAGTGDYEQYV.

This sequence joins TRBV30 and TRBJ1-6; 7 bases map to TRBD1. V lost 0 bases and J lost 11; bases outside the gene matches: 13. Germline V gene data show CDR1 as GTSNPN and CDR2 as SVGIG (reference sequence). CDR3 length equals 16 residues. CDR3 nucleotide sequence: TGTGCCTGGAGTGTACTCAAGAGACAGGGTACGGCACCCCTCCACTTT. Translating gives CAWSVLKRQGTAPLHF.

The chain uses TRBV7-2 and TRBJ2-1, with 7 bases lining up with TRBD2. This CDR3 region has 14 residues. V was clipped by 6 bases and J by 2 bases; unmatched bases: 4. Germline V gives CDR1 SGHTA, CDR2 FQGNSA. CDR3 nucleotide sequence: TGTGCCAGCAGGGGGAGGGCTCCCTACAATGAGCAGTTCTTC. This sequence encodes CASRGRAPYNEQFF.

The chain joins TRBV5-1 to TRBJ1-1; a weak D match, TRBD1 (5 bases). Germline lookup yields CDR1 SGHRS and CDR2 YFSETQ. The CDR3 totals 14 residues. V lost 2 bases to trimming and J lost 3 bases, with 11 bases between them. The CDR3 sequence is CASSFMDTYTEAFF. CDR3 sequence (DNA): TGCGCCAGCAGCTTCATGGACACCTACACTGAAGCTTTCTTT.

The CDR3 DNA follows: TGCGCCAGCAGCTTGGGGCAGGGGACCTACTATGGCTACACCTTC. Translation gives CASSLGQGTYYGYTF. This chain uses TRBV5-1 with TRBJ1-2; possibly TRBD1 for D (6 bases). The V and J ends lost 0 bases and 3 bases respectively, with 12 bases between them. The CDR3 loop spans 15 amino acids. In germline, CDR1 is SGHRS, CDR2 YFSETQ. Full variable domain (missing parts from reference TRBV5-1 and TRBJ1-2): KAGVTQTPRYLIKTRGQQVTLSCSPISGHRSVSWYQQTPGQGLQFLFEYFSETQRNKGNFPGRFSGRQFSNSRSEMNVSTLELGDSALYLCASSLGQGTYYGYTFGSGTRLTVV.

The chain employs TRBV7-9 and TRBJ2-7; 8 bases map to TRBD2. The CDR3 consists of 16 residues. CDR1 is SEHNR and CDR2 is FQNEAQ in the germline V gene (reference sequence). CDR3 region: CSSSPPGGADVYEQYV. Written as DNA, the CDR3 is TGTTCCAGCAGCCCACCGGGGGGGGCTGACGTTTACGAGCAGTACGTC.

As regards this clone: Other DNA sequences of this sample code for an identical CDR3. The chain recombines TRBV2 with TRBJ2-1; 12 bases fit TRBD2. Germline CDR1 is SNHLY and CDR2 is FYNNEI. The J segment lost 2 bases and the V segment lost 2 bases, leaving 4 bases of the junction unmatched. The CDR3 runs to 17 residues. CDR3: CASSESGLAGTYNEQFF. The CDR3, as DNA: TGTGCCAGCAGTGAAAGCGGACTAGCGGGGACCTACAATGAGCAGTTCTTC.

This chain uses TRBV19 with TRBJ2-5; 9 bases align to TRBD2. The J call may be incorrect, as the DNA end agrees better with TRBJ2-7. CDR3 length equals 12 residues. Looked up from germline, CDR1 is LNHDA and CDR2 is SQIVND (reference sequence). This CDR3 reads CATSGGRDEQYF. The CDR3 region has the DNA TGTGCCACAAGCGGGGGGCGGGACGAGCAGTACTTC.

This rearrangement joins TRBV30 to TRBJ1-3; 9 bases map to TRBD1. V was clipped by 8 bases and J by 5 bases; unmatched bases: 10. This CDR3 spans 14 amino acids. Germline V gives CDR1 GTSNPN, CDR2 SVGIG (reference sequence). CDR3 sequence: CARQDGTGRNTIYF. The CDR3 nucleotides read TGTGCCCGGCAAGACGGGACAGGGAGAAACACCATATATTTT.

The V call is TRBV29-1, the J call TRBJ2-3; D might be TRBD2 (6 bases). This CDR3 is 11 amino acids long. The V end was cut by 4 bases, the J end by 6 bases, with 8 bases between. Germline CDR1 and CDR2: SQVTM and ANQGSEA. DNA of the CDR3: TGCAGCGTTGCTAGCGCGGATACGCAGTATTTT. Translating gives CSVASADTQYF.

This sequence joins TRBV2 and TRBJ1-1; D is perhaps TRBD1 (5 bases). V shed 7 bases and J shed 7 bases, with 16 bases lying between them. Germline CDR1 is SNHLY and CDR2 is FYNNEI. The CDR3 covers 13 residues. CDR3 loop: CASTPAGGFEAFF. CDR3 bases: TGTGCCAGCACCCCGGCGGGGGGATTTGAAGCTTTCTTT.

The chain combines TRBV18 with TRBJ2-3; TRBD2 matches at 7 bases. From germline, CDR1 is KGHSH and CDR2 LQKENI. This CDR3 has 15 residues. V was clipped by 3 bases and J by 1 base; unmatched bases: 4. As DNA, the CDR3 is TGTGCCAGCTCACCGGTTGGGGGGGGCACAGATACGCAGTATTTT. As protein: CASSPVGGGTDTQYF.

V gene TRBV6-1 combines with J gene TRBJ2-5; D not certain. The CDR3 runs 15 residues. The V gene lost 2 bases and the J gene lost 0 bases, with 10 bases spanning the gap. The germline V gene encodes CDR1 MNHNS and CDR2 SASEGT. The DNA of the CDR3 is TGTGCCAGCAGTGAAATGCGGCCGTACCAAGAGACCCAGTACTTC. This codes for CASSEMRPYQETQYF.

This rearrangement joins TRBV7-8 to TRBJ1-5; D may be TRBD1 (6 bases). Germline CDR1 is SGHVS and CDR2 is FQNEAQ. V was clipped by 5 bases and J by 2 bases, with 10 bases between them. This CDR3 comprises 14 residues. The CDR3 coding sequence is TGTGCCAGCAGCCCCAACAGGGGCAATCAGCCCCAGCATTTT. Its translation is CASSPNRGNQPQHF.

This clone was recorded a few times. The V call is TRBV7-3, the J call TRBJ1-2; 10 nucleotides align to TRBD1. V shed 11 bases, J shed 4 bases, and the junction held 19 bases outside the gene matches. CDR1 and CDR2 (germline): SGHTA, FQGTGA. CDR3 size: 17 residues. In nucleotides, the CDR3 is TGTGCCGTCCCGACCCTGCCAGGACAGGGGGAAGGCTATGGCTACACCTTC. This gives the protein CAVPTLPGQGEGYGYTF.

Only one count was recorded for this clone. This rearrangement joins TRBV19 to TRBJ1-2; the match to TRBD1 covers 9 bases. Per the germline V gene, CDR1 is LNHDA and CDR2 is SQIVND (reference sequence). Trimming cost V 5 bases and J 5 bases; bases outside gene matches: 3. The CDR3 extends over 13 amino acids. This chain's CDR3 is CASSPTGGYGYTF. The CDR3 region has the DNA TGTGCCAGTAGTCCGACAGGGGGATATGGCTACACCTTC.

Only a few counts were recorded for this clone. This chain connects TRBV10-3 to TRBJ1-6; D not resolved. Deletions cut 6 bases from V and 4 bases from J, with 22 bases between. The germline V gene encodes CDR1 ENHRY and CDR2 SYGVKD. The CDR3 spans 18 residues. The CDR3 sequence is CAIRMVDGGLGYNSPLHF. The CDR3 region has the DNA TGTGCCATCAGAATGGTTGACGGTGGACTAGGTTATAATTCACCCCTCCACTTT.

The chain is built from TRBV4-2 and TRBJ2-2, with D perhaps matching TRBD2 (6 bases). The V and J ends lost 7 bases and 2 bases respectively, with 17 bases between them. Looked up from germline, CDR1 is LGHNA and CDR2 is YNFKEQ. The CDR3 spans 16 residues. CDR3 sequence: CASTHRLGTNTGELFF. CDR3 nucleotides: TGTGCCAGCACTCACCGGTTAGGGACTAACACCGGGGAGCTGTTTTTT.

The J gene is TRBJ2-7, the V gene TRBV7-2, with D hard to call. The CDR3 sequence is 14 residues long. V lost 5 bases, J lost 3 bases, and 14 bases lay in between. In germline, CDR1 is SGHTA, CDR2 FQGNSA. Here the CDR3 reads CASSRPPGGYEQYF. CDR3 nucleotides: TGTGCCAGCAGCCGCCCCCCGGGTGGCTACGAGCAGTACTTC. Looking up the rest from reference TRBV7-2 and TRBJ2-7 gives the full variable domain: GAGVSQSPSNKVTEKGKDVELRCDPISGHTALYWYRQSLGQGLEFLIYFQGNSAPDKSGLPSDRFSAERTGGSVSTLTIQRTQQEDSAVYLCASSRPPGGYEQYFGPGTRLTVT.

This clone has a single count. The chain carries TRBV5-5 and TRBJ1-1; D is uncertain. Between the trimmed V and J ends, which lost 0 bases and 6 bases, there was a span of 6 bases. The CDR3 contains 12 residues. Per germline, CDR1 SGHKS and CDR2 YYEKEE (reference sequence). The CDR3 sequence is CASSLGVAEAFF. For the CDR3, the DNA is TGTGCCAGCAGCTTGGGAGTGGCTGAAGCTTTCTTT.

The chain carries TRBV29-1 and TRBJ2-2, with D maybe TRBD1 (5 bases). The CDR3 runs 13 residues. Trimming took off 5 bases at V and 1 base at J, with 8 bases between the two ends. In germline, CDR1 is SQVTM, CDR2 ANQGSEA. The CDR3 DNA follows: TGCAGCGTTTCGACAGAGAACACCGGGGAGCTGTTTTTT. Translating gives CSVSTENTGELFF.